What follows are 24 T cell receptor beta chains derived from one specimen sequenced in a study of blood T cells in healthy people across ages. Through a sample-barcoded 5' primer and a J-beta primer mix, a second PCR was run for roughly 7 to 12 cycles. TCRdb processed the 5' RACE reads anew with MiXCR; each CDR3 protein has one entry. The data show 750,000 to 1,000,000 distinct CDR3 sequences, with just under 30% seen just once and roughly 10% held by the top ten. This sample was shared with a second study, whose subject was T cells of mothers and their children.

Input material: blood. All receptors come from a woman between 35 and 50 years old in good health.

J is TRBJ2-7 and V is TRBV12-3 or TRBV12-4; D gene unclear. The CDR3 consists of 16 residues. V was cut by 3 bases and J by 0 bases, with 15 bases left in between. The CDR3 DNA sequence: TGTGCCAGCAGTTTCAGGTATGGCCAGAGCTCCTACGAGCAGTACTTC. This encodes CASSFRYGQSSYEQYF.

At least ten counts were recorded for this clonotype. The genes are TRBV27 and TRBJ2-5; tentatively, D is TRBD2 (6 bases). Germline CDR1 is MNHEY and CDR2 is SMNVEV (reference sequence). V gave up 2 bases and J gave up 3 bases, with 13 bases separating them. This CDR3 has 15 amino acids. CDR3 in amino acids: CASSLLGSREETQYF. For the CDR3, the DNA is TGTGCCAGCAGTTTACTCGGGAGCCGAGAAGAGACCCAGTACTTC.

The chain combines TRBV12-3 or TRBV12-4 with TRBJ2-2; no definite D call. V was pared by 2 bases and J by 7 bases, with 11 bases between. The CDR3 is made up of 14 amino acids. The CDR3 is CASSLFNTGGELFF. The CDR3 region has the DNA TGTGCCAGCAGTTTATTTAATACTGGCGGGGAGCTGTTTTTT.

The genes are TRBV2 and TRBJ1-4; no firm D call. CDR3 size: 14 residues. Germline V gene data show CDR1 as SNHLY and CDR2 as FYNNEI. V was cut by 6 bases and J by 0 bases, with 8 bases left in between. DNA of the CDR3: TGTGCCAGCAGATACCATGCAACTAATGAAAAACTGTTTTTT. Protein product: CASRYHATNEKLFF.

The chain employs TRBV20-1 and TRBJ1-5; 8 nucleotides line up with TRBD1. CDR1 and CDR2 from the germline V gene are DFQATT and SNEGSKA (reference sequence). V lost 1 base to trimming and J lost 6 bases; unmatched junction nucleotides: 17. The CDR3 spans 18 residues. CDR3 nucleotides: TGCAGTGCTAGAGGAACGAACAGGGGGAGGGTAGCGGGTCAGCCCCAGCATTTT. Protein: CSARGTNRGRVAGQPQHF.

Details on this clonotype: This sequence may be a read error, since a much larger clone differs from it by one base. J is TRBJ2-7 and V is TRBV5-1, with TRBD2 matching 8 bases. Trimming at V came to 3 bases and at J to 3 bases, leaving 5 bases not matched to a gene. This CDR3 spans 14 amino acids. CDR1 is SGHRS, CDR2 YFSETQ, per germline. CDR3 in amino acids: CASSSGLDSYEQYF. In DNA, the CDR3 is TGCGCCAGCAGCTCGGGACTAGATAGCTACGAGCAGTACTTC.

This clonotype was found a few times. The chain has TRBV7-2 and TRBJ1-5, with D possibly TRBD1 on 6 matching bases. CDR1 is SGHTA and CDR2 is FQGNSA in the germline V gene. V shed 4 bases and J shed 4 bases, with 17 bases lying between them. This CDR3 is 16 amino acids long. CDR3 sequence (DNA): TGTGCCAGCAGCTCCTCCCTCAGGGGATTTAATCAGCCCCAGCATTTT. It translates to CASSSSLRGFNQPQHF.

The CDR3 loop is CASTLAGGYEQFF. The CDR3 DNA is TGTGCCAGCACCCTAGCGGGGGGCTATGAGCAGTTCTTC. The gene calls are TRBV28 and TRBJ2-1; 11 positions match TRBD2. Per the germline V gene, CDR1 is MDHEN and CDR2 is SYDVKM. The CDR3 is 13 residues long. V lost 7 bases and J lost 8; bases outside the gene matches: 4.

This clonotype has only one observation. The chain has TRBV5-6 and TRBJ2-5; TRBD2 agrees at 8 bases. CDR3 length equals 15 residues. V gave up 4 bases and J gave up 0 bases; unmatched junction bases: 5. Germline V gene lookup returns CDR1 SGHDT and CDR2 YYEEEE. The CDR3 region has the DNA TGTGCCAGCAGCCCGCACGGGAGGGACCAAGAGACCCAGTACTTC. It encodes CASSPHGRDQETQYF. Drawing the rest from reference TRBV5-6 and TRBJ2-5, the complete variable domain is DAGVTQSPTHLIKTRGQQVTLRCSPKSGHDTVSWYQQALGQGPQFIFQYYEEEERQRGNFPDRFSGHQFPNYSSELNVNALLLGDSALYLCASSPHGRDQETQYFGPGTRLLVL.

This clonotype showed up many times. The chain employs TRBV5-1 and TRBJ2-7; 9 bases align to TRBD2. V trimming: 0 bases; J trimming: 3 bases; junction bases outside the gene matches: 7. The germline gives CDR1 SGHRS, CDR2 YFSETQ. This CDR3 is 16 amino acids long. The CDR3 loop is CASSLGPGLANYEQYF. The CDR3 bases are TGCGCCAGCAGCTTGGGCCCGGGACTAGCCAACTACGAGCAGTACTTC.

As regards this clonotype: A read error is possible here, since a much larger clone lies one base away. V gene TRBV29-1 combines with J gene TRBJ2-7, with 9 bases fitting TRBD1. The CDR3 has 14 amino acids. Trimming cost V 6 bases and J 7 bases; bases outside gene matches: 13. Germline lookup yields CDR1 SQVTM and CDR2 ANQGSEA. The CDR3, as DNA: TGCAGCGTAAAAACCGGGACAGGGTGGGATGAGCAGTACTTC. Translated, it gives CSVKTGTGWDEQYF.

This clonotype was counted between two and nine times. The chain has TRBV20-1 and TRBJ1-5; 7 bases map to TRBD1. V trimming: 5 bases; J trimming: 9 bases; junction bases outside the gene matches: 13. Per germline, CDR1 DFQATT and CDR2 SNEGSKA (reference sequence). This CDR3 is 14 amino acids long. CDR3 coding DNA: TGCAGTGCTTCAGGGACAGTCGTAAGTGGGCCCCAGCATTTT. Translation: CSASGTVVSGPQHF.

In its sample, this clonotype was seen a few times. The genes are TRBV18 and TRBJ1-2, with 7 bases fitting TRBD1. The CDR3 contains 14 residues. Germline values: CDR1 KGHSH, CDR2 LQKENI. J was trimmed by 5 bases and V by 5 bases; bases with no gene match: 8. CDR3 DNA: TGTGCCAGCTCAGTCGACAGGGAGTGGTATGGCTACACCTTC. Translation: CASSVDREWYGYTF.

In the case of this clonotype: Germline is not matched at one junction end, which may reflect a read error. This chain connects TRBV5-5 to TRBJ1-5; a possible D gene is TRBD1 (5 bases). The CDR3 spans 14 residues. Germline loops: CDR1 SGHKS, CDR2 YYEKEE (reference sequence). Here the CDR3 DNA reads TGTGCCAGCAGCTTGGGGACACGAAATCAGCCCCAGCAGTTT. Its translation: CASSLGTRNQPQQF. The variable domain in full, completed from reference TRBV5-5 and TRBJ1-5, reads DAGVTQSPTHLIKTRGQQVTLRCSPISGHKSVSWYQQVLGQGPQFIFQYYEKEERGRGNFPDRFSARQFPNYSSELNVNALLLGDSALYLCASSLGTRNQPQQFGDGTRLSIL.

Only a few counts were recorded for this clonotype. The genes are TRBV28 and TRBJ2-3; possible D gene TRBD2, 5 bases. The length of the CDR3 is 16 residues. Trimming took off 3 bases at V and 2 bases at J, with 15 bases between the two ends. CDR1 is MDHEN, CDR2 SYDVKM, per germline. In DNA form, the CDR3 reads TGTGCCAGCAGTTTGGCAGTAGGGAGAGACACAGATACGCAGTATTTT. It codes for CASSLAVGRDTDTQYF.

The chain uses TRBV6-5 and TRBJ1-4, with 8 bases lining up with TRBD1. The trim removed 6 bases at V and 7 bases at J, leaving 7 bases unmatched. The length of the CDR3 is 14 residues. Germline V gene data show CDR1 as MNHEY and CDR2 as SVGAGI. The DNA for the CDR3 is TGTGCCAGCAGAACCGGGACAGGCCTTGAAAAACTGTTTTTT. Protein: CASRTGTGLEKLFF.

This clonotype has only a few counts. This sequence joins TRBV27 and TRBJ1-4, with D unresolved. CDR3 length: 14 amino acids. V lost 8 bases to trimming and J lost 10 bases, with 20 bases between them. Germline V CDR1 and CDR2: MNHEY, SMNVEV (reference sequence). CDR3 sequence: CASGITPLGGKLFF. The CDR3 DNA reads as TGTGCCAGCGGCATAACTCCGTTGGGTGGAAAACTGTTTTTT.

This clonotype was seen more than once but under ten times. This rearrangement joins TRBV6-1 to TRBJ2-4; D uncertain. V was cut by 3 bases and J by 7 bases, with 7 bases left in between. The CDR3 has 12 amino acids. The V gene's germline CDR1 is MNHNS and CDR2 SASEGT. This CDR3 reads CASSERLNIQYF. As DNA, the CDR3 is TGTGCCAGCAGTGAGCGGCTGAACATTCAGTACTTC.

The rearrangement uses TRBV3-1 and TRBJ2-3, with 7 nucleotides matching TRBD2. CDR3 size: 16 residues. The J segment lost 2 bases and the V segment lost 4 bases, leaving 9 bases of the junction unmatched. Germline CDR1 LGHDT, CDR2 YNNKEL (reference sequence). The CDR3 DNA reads TGTGCCAGCAGCCCAGAGGGGAGGGCCAACACAGATACGCAGTATTTT. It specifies CASSPEGRANTDTQYF.

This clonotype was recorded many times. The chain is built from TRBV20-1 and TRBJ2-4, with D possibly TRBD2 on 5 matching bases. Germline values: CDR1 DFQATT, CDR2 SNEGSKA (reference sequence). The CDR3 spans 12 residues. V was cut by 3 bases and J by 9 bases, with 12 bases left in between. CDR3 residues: CSARETSIIQYF. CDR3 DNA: TGCAGTGCTAGGGAAACTAGTATCATTCAGTACTTC.

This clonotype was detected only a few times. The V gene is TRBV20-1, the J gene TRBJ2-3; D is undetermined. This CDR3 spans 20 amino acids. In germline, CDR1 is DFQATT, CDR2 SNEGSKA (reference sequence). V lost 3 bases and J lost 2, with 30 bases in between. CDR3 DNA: TGCAGTGCTAGTACCCCGAGGACGCTCACATACATAGTCGACACAGATACGCAGTATTTT. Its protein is CSASTPRTLTYIVDTDTQYF.

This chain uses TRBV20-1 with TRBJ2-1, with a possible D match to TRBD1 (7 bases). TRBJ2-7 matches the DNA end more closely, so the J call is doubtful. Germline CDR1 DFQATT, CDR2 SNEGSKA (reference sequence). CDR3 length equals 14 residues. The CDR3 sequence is CSAPRGRQNNEQYF. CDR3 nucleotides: TGCAGTGCTCCCAGGGGGAGGCAAAACAATGAGCAGTACTTC.

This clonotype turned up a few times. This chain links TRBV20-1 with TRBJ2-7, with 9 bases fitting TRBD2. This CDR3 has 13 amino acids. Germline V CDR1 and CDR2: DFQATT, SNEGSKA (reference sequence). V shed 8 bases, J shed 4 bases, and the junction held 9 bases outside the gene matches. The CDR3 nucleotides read TGCAGTACAAAGCGGGGGGCTGAGTACGAGCAGTACTTC. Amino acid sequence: CSTKRGAEYEQYF.

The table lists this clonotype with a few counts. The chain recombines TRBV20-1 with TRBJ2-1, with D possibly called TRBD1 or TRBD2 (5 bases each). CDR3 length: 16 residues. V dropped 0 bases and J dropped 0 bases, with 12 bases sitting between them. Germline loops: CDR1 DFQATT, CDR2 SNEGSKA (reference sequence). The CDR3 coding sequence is TGCAGTGCTAGAGATACAGAGGGGAGCTCCTACAATGAGCAGTTCTTC. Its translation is CSARDTEGSSYNEQFF.